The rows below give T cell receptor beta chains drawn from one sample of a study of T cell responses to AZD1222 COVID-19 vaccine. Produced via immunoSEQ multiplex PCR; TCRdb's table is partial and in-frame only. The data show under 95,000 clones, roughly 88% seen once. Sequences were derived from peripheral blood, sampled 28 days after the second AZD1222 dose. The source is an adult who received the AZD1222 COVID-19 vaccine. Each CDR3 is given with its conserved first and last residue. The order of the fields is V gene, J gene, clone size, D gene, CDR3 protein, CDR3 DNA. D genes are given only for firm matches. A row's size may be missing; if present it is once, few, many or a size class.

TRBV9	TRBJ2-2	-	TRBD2	CASSVGLAGEHTGELFF	TGTGCCAGCAGCGTAGGCCTAGCGGGGGAACACACCGGGGAGCTGTTTTTT
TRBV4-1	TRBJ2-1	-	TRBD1	CASSQGLRDRGLGEQFF	TGCGCCAGCAGCCAAGGCCTCCGGGACAGGGGGCTTGGTGAGCAGTTCTTC
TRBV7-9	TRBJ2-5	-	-	CASSLQGRETQYF	TGTGCCAGCAGCTTACAGGGTAGAGAGACCCAGTACTTC
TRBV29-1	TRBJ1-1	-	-	CSVVKGWNTEAFF	TGCAGCGTTGTGAAGGGATGGAACACTGAAGCTTTCTTT
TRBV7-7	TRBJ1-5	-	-	CASSLARSDFADQPQHF	TGTGCTAGCAGCTTGGCCAGGTCAGACTTTGCCGATCAGCCCCAGCATTTT
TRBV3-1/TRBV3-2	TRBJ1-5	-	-	CASSQEGFSNQPQHF	TGTGCCAGCAGCCAAGAGGGATTTAGCAATCAGCCCCAGCATTTT
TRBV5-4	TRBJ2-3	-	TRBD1	CASRRDRGSDTQYF	TGTGCCAGCCGCCGGGACAGGGGTTCAGATACGCAGTATTTT
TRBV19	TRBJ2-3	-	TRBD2	CASSWASGGASTDTQYF	TGTGCCAGTAGTTGGGCTAGCGGGGGGGCCAGCACAGATACGCAGTATTTT
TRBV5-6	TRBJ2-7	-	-	CASSYTGSFFYF	TGTGCCAGCAGCTATACCGGGTCTTTTTTTTATTTC
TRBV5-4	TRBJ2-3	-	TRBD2	CASSRGGLAGQGDTQYF	TGTGCCAGCAGCAGGGGGGGACTAGCGGGGCAGGGAGATACGCAGTATTTT
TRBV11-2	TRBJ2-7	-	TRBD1	CASSGRDSIYEQYF	TGTGCCAGCAGCGGAAGGGACAGTATCTACGAGCAGTACTTC
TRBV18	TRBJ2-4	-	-	CASSPEWGNIQYF	TGTGCCAGCTCACCGGAATGGGGAAACATTCAGTACTTC
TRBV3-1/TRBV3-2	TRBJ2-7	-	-	CASSQEGRASYEQYF	TGTGCCAGCAGCCAAGAGGGCAGGGCCTCCTACGAGCAGTACTTC
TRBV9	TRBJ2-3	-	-	CASSVATGLQADTQYF	TGTGCCAGCAGCGTAGCTACAGGGCTACAGGCAGATACGCAGTATTTT
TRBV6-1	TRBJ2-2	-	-	CASRENAGTVGELFF	TGTGCCAGCAGAGAGAATGCGGGTACCGTCGGGGAGCTGTTTTTT
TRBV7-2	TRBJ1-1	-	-	CASSLARVGTEAFF	TGTGCCAGCAGCTTAGCACGTGTAGGAACTGAAGCTTTCTTT
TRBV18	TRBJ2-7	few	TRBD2	CASSPPLYERGANYEQYF	TGTGCCAGCTCACCACCTCTTTATGAGCGGGGGGCCAACTACGAGCAGTACTTC
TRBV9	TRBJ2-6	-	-	CASSVAPGPGANVLTF	TGTGCCAGCAGCGTAGCTCCGGGGCCTGGGGCCAACGTCCTGACTTTC
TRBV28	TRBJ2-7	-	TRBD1	CASRDTTGIFYEQYF	TGTGCCAGCAGGGACACGACAGGGATCTTCTACGAGCAGTACTTC
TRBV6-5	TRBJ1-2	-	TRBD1	CASSYSRDRDRYGYTF	TGTGCCAGCAGTTACTCTCGGGACAGGGATCGCTATGGCTACACCTTC
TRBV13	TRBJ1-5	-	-	CASSLGNSNQPQHF	TGTGCCAGCAGCTTAGGCAATAGCAATCAGCCCCAGCATTTT
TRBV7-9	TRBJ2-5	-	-	CASIQGGGSEETQYF	TGTGCCAGCATCCAAGGGGGGGGCAGCGAGGAGACCCAGTACTTC
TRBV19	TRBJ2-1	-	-	CASSIGGRSINEQFF	TGTGCCAGTAGTATCGGAGGTCGCAGTATCAATGAGCAGTTCTTC